The present T cell receptor beta chain was sequenced within a study of memory CD8 T cells in hepatitis C reinfection. Background on the study: After reinfection, a couple of primary-infection resolvers became chronically infected. Pre-reinfection samples were taken 55 to 20 weeks before detection.

Germline assignment: CDR1 SGHTS and CDR2 YDEGEE. V shed 2 bases, J shed 0 bases, and the junction held 3 bases outside the gene matches. This CDR3 region has 15 residues. As for time point: pre-reinfection, 55 to 20 weeks before reinfection detection. Sorted cells were sequenced directly ex vivo without any in vitro expansion. A couple of donors provided sorted CD3+ CD8+ CD45RO- naive CD8 T cells at all three reinfection time points. The protocol was immunoSEQ multiplex PCR, while the TCRdb copy is restricted to in-frame clones and leaves out a portion. The sample yields more than 45,000 clones, around 92% seen once.

Sequenced input: naive CD8+ T cells sorted from blood. This receptor was identified in a young man with hepatitis C virus infection. The V gene is TRBV5-8, the J gene TRBJ1-1, with TRBD1 matching over 8 bases. The CDR3 region has the DNA TGTGCCAGCAGCTTCCGACAGGGGATGAACACTGAAGCTTTCTTT. Protein sequence: CASSFRQGMNTEAFF.